This T cell receptor beta chain was recorded in a study of cytomegalovirus exposure and HLA in healthy donors. Notes on the study in general: Across donors, most TCRs were seen rarely, yet some public ones were widespread.

Repertoires were generated with immunoSEQ multiplex PCR, while TCRdb's copy carries only in-frame clones and drops some. The data show 190,000 or so clones, 65% to 85% seen once. A remark on this clone: As yet, its antigen is unknown.

V was clipped by 4 bases and J by 2 bases; unmatched bases: 12. From germline, CDR1 is SQVTM and CDR2 ANQGSEA. The CDR3 spans 17 residues. These donors were members of the 120-subject validation cohort, a group separate from the roughly 670-subject first cohort. This receptor was obtained from a woman younger than 35 in good health and CMV-seropositive. The V gene is TRBV29-1, the J gene TRBJ2-5, with TRBD2 matching over 11 bases. The sample consisted of PBMCs. CDR3 DNA sequence: TGCAGCGTTGTAGGGCTAGCGGGGGGCCGGGATCAAGAGACCCAGTACTTC. It specifies CSVVGLAGGRDQETQYF.